The rows below give T cell receptor beta chains drawn from one sample of a study of radiotherapy plus CTLA-4 blockade in lung cancer. The method was immunoSEQ multiplex PCR; TCRdb's version includes in-frame clones alone and lacks a portion of them. The sample has over 85,000 clones; 80% to 90% are singletons. Specimen: peripheral blood, collected from a patient treated with radiotherapy plus ipilimumab. These receptors all stem from a human donor with non-small cell lung cancer that progressed on radiotherapy plus ipilimumab. Both conserved end residues are part of each CDR3. The D gene is left open where the match is weak. Some rows have no size entry. The others give once, few or many, or a class for an expanded clone.

clone size | J gene | V gene | D gene | CDR3 DNA | CDR3 protein
once | TRBJ2-2 | TRBV9 | NA | TGTGCCAGCAGCGAGAGGGGATCTAACCCCGGGGAGCTGTTTTTT | CASSERGSNPGELFF
NA | TRBJ1-1 | TRBV19 | NA | TGTGCCAGTAGTATAAGGGGCGAGAACACTGAAGCTTTCTTT | CASSIRGENTEAFF
once | TRBJ2-1 | TRBV7-2 | TRBD2 | TGTGCCAGCAGCTTAGGACTAGCGGACAATGAGCAGTTCTTC | CASSLGLADNEQFF
once | TRBJ2-3 | TRBV20-1 | NA | TGCAGTGCGATGGGTACCCCTACGCAGTATTTT | CSAMGTPTQYF
once | TRBJ2-1 | TRBV7-2 | NA | TGTGCCAGCAGCCAGAGGGCCGGAGGGCCCTATGAGCAGTTCTTC | CASSQRAGGPYEQFF
NA | TRBJ2-1 | TRBV2 | NA | TGTGCCAGCAGAGAATTGGGATCTGGGAATGAGCAGTTCTTC | CASRELGSGNEQFF
NA | TRBJ2-1 | TRBV5-6 | TRBD2 | TGTGCCAGCAGCTTGGGAAGACTAGCGGCTAACTCCTACAATGAGCAGTTCTTC | CASSLGRLAANSYNEQFF
NA | TRBJ2-3 | TRBV10-3 | TRBD2 | TGTGCCACCGGGACTAGCGACCGCACAGATACGCAGTATTTT | CATGTSDRTDTQYF
NA | TRBJ1-4 | TRBV10-3 | NA | TGTGCCATCAGTGAGGAGGCTGAAAAACTGTTTTTT | CAISEEAEKLFF
NA | TRBJ2-1 | TRBV10-1 | NA | TGCGCCAGCAGTGAGTCTTTGGGGAAAGAGCAGTTCTTC | CASSESLGKEQFF
NA | TRBJ2-1 | TRBV29-1 | TRBD1 | TGCAGCGTATTAGGGGACAGGGGGCCCGGTGAGCAGTTCTTC | CSVLGDRGPGEQFF
NA | TRBJ1-1 | TRBV6-5 | NA | TGTGCCAGCAGTTACTCAGGGACGGTGAACACTGAAGCTTTCTTT | CASSYSGTVNTEAFF
NA | TRBJ2-1 | TRBV4-1 | NA | TGCGCCAGCAGCCAAGATGTGCGGGGCGATGAGCAGTTCTTC | CASSQDVRGDEQFF
NA | TRBJ2-2 | TRBV5-1 | NA | TGCGCCAGCAGCCCGGGGGACGAGTCCGGGGAGCTGTTTTTT | CASSPGDESGELFF
NA | TRBJ1-4 | TRBV27 | NA | TGTGCCAGCAGACTTCAGGGAAGCGGTGAAAAACTGTTTTTT | CASRLQGSGEKLFF
NA | TRBJ2-5 | TRBV25-1 | NA | TGTGCCAGCAGTGAATACCCGAGGGGAGAGACCCAGTACTTC | CASSEYPRGETQYF
NA | TRBJ1-5 | TRBV19 | NA | TGTGCCAGTAGTATTAAAGCTCAGCCCCAGCATTTT | CASSIKAQPQHF
NA | TRBJ1-3 | TRBV7-9 | NA | TGTGCCAGCAAACCGACCGGCTCTGGAAACACCATATATTTT | CASKPTGSGNTIYF
NA | TRBJ1-2 | TRBV7-8 | TRBD1 | TGTGCCAGCAGCTTTGGGACAGAGCGTTTTAACTATGGCTACACCTTC | CASSFGTERFNYGYTF
NA | TRBJ2-1 | TRBV29-1 | NA | TGCAGCGTTGTTGAGGCCGTGGGTCATGAGCAGTTCTTC | CSVVEAVGHEQFF
NA | TRBJ1-2 | TRBV18 | NA | TGTGCCAGCTCACCTACAGGAGACTACTATGGCTACACCTTC | CASSPTGDYYGYTF
NA | TRBJ1-5 | TRBV19 | TRBD1 | TGTGCCAGTAGTTCCCCCCGGGACAGGGGGCTAGGTGGCAATCAGCCCCAGCATTTT | CASSSPRDRGLGGNQPQHF
NA | TRBJ1-1 | TRBV6-5 | NA | TGTGCCAGCAGGCGCAGGGGTGGCACTGAAGCTTTCTTT | CASRRRGGTEAFF
NA | TRBJ2-3 | TRBV7-6 | NA | TGTGCCAGCAGCTTAGTAGGTGGGCAAGTCACAGATACGCAGTATTTT | CASSLVGGQVTDTQYF
NA | TRBJ1-1 | TRBV14 | TRBD1 | TGTGCCAGCAGCCACCATAGGACAGGAAGGAACACTGAAGCTTTCTTT | CASSHHRTGRNTEAFF
NA | TRBJ2-7 | TRBV5-4 | NA | TGTGCCAGCAGCCTTGCCCCTCTGAACGCCCCTCGGGAGCAGTACTTC | CASSLAPLNAPREQYF
once | TRBJ2-7 | TRBV19 | NA | TGTGCCACCTCTCCCCAACGGGACCTTGCCCTCCAAGCGTCTGTGCAGTACTTC | CATSPQRDLALQASVQYF
NA | TRBJ2-7 | TRBV6-1 | TRBD2 | TGTGCCACCGGGGATAGGACTAGCGGGAGGTACGAGCAGTACTTC | CATGDRTSGRYEQYF
NA | TRBJ2-7 | TRBV5-1 | NA | TGCGCCAGCAGCTTGTTTGGCTACGAGCAGTACTTC | CASSLFGYEQYF
NA | TRBJ1-1 | TRBV20-1 | NA | TGCAGTGCTAGCCCCACTGAAGCTTTCTTT | CSASPTEAFF
NA | TRBJ2-3 | TRBV7-9 | NA | TGTGCCAGCAGCCCCAAAAAGGATGGCACAGATACGCAGTATTTT | CASSPKKDGTDTQYF
NA | TRBJ1-1 | TRBV15 | NA | TGTGCCACCAGCCACCGGGGGAACACTGAAGCTTTCTTT | CATSHRGNTEAFF
NA | TRBJ2-1 | TRBV28 | NA | TGTGCCAGCAGTTTAGCCTACAATGAGCAGTTCTTC | CASSLAYNEQFF
NA | TRBJ2-1 | TRBV5-1 | NA | TGCGCCAGCAGCTTGGGGACAGATCACAATGAGCAGTTCTTC | CASSLGTDHNEQFF
NA | TRBJ2-7 | TRBV29-1 | NA | TGCAGCGCCCTGGGGCAGGGGCCTACCTACGAGCAGTACTTC | CSALGQGPTYEQYF
once | TRBJ2-7 | TRBV6-5 | TRBD2 | TGTGCCAGCAGGAAACTAGCGGGAACATCAAGGGAGCAGTACTTC | CASRKLAGTSREQYF
once | TRBJ2-5 | TRBV6-5 | NA | TGTGCCAGCAGGGGAGGGGGAGAGACCCAGTACTTC | CASRGGGETQYF
NA | TRBJ1-2 | TRBV7-9 | NA | TGTGCCAGCAGCTTAGCGTTGGGGGATGGCTATGGCTACACCTTC | CASSLALGDGYGYTF
NA | TRBJ1-5 | TRBV6-1 | NA | TGTGCCAGCAGTGAAGCGCGGGGGAATCAGCCCCAGCATTTT | CASSEARGNQPQHF
NA | TRBJ2-1 | TRBV5-1 | TRBD2 | TGCGCCAGCAGCTTGGAGTCTAGCGGGTACAATGAGCAGTTCTTC | CASSLESSGYNEQFF
NA | TRBJ1-1 | TRBV5-1 | NA | TGCGCCAGCAGCTTCACATCGAACACTGAAGCTTTCTTT | CASSFTSNTEAFF
NA | TRBJ2-7 | TRBV4-1 | NA | TGCGCCAGCAGCCAAGAATTATTACTTGAGCAGTACTTC | CASSQELLLEQYF
NA | TRBJ2-2 | TRBV5-6 | NA | TGTGCCAGCAGCTTGTCCGGGACCCCCACCGGGGAGCTGTTTTTT | CASSLSGTPTGELFF
NA | TRBJ1-1 | TRBV4-2 | NA | TGTGCCAGCAGCCGATACCAGGCGCATGAAGGTGAAGCTTTCTTT | CASSRYQAHEGEAFF
NA | TRBJ1-1 | TRBV2 | NA | TGTGCCAGCAGTGCCACACTGGAAGCTTTCTTT | CASSATLEAFF
NA | TRBJ2-7 | TRBV5-5 | TRBD2 | TGTGCCAGCAGCTTGCAACTAGCGGGATTTGGCGAGCAGTACTTC | CASSLQLAGFGEQYF
NA | TRBJ1-5 | TRBV6-6 | TRBD1 | TGTGCCAGCCTCCAGGGGGGAGTTGGCAATCAGCCCCAGCATTTT | CASLQGGVGNQPQHF